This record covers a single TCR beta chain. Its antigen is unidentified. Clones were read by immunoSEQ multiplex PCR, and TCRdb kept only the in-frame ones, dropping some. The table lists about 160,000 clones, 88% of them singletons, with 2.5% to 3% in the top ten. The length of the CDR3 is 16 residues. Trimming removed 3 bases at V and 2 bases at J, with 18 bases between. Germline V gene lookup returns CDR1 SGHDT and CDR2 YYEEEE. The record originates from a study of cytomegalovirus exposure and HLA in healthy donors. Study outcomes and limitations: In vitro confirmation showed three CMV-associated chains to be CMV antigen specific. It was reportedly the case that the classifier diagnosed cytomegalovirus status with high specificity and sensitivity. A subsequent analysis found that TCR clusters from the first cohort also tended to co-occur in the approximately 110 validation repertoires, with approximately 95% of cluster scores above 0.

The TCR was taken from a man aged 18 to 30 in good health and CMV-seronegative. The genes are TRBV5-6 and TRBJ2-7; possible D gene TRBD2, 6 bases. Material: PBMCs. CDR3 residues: CASSSEVRDSPYEQYF. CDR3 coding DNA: TGTGCCAGCAGCTCCGAAGTCCGGGACTCGCCCTACGAGCAGTACTTC.